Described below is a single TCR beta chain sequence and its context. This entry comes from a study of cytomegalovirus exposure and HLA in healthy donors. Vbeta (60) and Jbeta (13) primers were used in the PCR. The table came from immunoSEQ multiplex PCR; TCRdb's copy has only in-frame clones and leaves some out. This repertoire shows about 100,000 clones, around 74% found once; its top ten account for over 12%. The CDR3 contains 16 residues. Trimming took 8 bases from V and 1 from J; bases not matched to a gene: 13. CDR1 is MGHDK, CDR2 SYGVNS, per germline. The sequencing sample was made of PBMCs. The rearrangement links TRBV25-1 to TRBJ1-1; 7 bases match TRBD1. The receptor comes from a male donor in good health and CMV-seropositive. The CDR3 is CASQQGYDERNTEAFF. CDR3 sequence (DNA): TGTGCCAGCCAACAGGGGTACGATGAGAGGAACACTGAAGCTTTCTTT.